These T cell receptor beta chains were read from a single sample in a study of blood T cell repertoires in COVID-19. Here immunoSEQ multiplex PCR was the method, and the copy in TCRdb shows in-frame clones only, minus some. The data hold some 300,000 clones, with less than 90% observed a single time. The sequencing sample was made of peripheral blood. These receptors were obtained from a woman aged 70-85 years with COVID-19, enrolled during active disease. CDR3s include the opening cysteine and the closing phenylalanine or tryptophan. The D gene is left open where the match is weak.

TRBV3-1/TRBV3-2 | TRBD2 | CASSHIAGAGTDTQYF
TRBV19 | TRBD1 | CASNPTGQGSYEQYF
TRBV5-6 | - | CASSLAPAGNSPLHF
TRBV21-1 | - | CAKARTGKETQYF
TRBV19 | TRBD1 | CASSKFRDRGGYTF
TRBV5-1 | - | CASSIHRPGQNYEQYF
TRBV9 | TRBD2 | CASSFTSGDYNEQFF
TRBV13 | TRBD2 | CASSPRGGPSGELFF
TRBV9 | TRBD1 | CASSASGTAQETQYF
TRBV4-1 | - | CASSQVGGTNEKLFF
TRBV27 | - | CASSFSSGANVLTF
TRBV7-9 | TRBD2 | CASSRSGTSGYEQYF
TRBV5-8 | - | CASSPGWRELFF
TRBV28 | - | CASSLRGNYGYTF
TRBV11-3 | - | CASSSGVAGNTIYF
TRBV4-3 | - | CASSQGGGSAYGYTF
TRBV7-2 | TRBD2 | CASNPGLGGGETQYF
TRBV9 | - | CASNRGSVNTEAFF
TRBV6-5 | TRBD1 | CASKREGAVNQPQHF
TRBV19 | TRBD1 | CASSLSGQGASDTQYF
TRBV19 | - | CASSWQQGNQPQHF
TRBV7-9 | TRBD1 | CAIIPTGNSESGNTIYF
TRBV2 | TRBD1 | CASSSSTGAGANVLTF
TRBV4-1 | - | CASSQTYNEQFF
TRBV5-6 | TRBD2 | CASSLRTSGTNTGELFF
TRBV18 | - | CASSPRLGNTEAFF
TRBV7-9 | - | CASSLGAGGGQPQHF
TRBV27 | - | CASSFWRGEAFF
TRBV4-3 | - | CASSQDLAGSTDTQYF
TRBV4-1 | TRBD2 | CASSPTGLAGGPTYNEQFF
TRBV6-5 | TRBD1 | CASSRTGTGGGYTF
TRBV6-5 | - | CASGQNLYSNQPQHF
TRBV6-2/TRBV6-3 | TRBD2 | CASSYPGVAGGFQETQYF
TRBV7-3 | TRBD1 | CASSLGGQGTDTQYF
TRBV9 | - | CASSVAGDQPQHF
TRBV6-5 | TRBD1 | CASSPDRDANYGYTF
TRBV12-5 | - | CASGLVGRGISPNYGYTF
TRBV19 | - | CASSKRSTVNTEAFF
TRBV11-2 | - | CASGFTGYNYGYTF